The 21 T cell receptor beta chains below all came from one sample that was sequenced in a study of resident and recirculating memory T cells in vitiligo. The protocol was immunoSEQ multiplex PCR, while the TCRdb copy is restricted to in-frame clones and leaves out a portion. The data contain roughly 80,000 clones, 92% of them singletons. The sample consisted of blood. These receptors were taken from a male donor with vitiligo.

The CDR3 nucleotides are TGCGCCAGCAGTGAGTCCTGGACAGGGCAAACTGAAGCTTTCTTT. It is translated as CASSESWTGQTEAFF. The V call is TRBV10-2, the J call TRBJ1-1; 8 positions agree with TRBD1. The CDR3 sequence is 15 residues long. Germline-derived CDR1 and CDR2 are WSHSY and SAAADI. V was pared by 0 bases and J by 5 bases, with 5 bases of the junction left unmatched.

CDR3 region: CASSLAGGSYGYTF. CDR3 nucleotide sequence: TGTGCCAGCAGCTTAGCAGGGGGAAGCTATGGCTACACCTTC. The J gene is TRBJ1-2, the V gene TRBV7-6; perhaps TRBD1 as D (6 bases). The ends were cut back, 0 bases at V and 4 bases at J, with 9 bases in the middle. This CDR3 contains 14 residues. Germline CDR1 and CDR2: SGHVS and FNYEAQ.

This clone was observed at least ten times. The CDR3 coding sequence is TGCGCCAGCAGCCAAGTGGAACAGGGGGGCAATGAGCAGTTCTTC. Translation: CASSQVEQGGNEQFF. The genes are TRBV4-1 and TRBJ2-1; 8 positions agree with TRBD1. Looked up from germline, CDR1 is MGHRA and CDR2 is YSYEKL. The CDR3 contains 15 residues. V trimming: 1 base; J trimming: 6 bases; junction bases outside the gene matches: 5.

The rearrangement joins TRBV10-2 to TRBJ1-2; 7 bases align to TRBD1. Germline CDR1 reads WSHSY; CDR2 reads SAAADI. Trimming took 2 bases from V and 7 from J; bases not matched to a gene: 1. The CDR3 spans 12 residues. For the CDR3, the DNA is TGCGCCAGCAGTGAGGACAGGGCTGGCTACACCTTC. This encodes CASSEDRAGYTF.

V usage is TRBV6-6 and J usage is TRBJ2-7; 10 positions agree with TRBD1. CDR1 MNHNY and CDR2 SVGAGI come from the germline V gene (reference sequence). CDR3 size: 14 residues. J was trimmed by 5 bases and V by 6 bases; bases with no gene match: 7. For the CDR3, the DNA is TGTGCCAGCAGGCTCGCCGGGACAGGGGACGAGCAGTACTTC. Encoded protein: CASRLAGTGDEQYF.

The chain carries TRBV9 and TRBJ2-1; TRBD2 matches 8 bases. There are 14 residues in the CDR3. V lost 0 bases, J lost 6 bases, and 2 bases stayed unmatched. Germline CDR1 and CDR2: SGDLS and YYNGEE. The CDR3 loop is CASSVELAVNEQFF. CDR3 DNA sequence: TGTGCCAGCAGCGTAGAACTAGCGGTCAATGAGCAGTTCTTC.

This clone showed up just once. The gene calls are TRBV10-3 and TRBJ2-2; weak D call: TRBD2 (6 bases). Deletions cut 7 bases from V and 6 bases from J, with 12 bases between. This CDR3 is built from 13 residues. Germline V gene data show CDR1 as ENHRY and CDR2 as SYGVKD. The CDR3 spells CAINSGGSGELFF. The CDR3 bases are TGTGCCATCAACTCTGGGGGGTCCGGGGAGCTGTTTTTT.

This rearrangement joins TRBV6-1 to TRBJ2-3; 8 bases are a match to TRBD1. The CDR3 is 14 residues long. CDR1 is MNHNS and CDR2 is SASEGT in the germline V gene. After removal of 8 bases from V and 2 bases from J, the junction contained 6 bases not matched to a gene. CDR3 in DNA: TGTGCCAGCCTCCGGGACAGGCCCACAGATACGCAGTATTTT. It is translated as CASLRDRPTDTQYF.

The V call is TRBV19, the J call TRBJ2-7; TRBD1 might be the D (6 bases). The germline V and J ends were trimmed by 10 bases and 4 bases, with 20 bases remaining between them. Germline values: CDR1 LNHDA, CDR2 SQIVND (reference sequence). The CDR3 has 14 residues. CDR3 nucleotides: TGTGCCACCGACCTTAGGGGGAGAGAGTACGAGCAGTACTTC. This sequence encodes CATDLRGREYEQYF.

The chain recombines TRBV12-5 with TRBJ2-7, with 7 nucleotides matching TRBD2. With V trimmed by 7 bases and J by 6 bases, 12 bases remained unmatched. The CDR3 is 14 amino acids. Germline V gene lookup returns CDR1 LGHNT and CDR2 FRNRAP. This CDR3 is CASALRRGSFEQYF. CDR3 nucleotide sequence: TGTGCTAGTGCCCTAAGGCGCGGGAGCTTCGAGCAGTACTTC.

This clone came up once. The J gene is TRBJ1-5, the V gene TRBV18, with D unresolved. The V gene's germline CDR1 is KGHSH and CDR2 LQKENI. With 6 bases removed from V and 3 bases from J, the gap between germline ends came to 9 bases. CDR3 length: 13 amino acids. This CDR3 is CASSGLDNQPQHF. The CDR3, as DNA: TGTGCCAGCTCTGGCCTCGACAATCAGCCCCAGCATTTT.

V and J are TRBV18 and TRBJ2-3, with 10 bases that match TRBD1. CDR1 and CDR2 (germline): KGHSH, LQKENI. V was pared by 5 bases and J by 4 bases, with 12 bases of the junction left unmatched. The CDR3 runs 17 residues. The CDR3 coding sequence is TGTGCCAGCTCAGCGACAGGGGGCGCAGCTAGCGCAGATACGCAGTATTTT. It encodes CASSATGGAASADTQYF.

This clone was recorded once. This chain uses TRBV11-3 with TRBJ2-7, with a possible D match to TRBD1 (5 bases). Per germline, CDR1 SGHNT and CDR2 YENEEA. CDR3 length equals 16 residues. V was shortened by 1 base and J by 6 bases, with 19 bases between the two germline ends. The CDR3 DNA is TGTGCCAGCAGCTTAGCTCTGACAGTGGACCCCGGCGAGCAGTACTTC. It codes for CASSLALTVDPGEQYF.

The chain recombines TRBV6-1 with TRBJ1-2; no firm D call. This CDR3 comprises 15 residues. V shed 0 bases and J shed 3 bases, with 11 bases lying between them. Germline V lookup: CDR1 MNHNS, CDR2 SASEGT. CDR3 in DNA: TGTGCCAGCAGTGAAGCCGGGTCAAGCTACTATGGCTACACCTTC. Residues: CASSEAGSSYYGYTF.

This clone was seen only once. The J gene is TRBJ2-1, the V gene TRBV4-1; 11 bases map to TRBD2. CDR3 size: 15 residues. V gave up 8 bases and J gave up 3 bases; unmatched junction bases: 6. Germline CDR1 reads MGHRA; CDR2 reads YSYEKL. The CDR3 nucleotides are TGCGCCAGCGTCCTCACTAGCGGGAGCTACAATGAGCAGTTCTTC. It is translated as CASVLTSGSYNEQFF.

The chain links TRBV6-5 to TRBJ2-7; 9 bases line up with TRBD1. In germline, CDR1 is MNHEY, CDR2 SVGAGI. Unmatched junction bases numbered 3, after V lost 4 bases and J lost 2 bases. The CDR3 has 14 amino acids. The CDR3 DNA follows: TGTGCCAGCAGTTGGGGACAGGGACCCTACGAGCAGTACTTC. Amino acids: CASSWGQGPYEQYF.

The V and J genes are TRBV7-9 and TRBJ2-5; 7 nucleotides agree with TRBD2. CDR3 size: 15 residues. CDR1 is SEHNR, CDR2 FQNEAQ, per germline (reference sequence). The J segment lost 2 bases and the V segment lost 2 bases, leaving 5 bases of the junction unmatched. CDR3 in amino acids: CASSLLGRGQETQYF. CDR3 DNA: TGTGCCAGCAGCTTATTGGGGAGGGGACAAGAGACCCAGTACTTC.

The CDR3 sequence is CASRPGGGSGANVLTF. The CDR3 region has the DNA TGTGCCAGCAGACCAGGGGGTGGGTCTGGGGCCAACGTCCTGACTTTC. The rearrangement uses TRBV28 and TRBJ2-6, with 7 positions matching TRBD1. Unmatched junction bases numbered 6, after V lost 6 bases and J lost 1 base. In germline, CDR1 is MDHEN, CDR2 SYDVKM. The CDR3 loop spans 16 amino acids.

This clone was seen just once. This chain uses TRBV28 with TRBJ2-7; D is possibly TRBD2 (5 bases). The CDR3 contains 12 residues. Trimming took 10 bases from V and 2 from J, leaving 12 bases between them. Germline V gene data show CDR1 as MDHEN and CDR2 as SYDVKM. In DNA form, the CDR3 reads TGTGCCATCTCGGGGATTACCTACGAGCAGTACTTC. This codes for CAISGITYEQYF.

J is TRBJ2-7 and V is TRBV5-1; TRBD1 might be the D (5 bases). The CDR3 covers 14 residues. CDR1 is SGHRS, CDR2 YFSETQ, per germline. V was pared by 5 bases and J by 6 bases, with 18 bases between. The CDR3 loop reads CASSSDSPPTEQYF. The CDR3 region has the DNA TGCGCCAGCAGTTCCGACAGTCCCCCCACCGAGCAGTACTTC.

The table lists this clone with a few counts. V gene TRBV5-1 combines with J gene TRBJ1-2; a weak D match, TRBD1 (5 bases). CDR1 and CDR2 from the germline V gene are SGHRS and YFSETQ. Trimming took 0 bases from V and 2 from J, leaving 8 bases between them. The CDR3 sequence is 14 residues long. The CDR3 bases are TGCGCCAGCAGCTTGGGGGGGGAGAACTATGGCTACACCTTC. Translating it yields CASSLGGENYGYTF.